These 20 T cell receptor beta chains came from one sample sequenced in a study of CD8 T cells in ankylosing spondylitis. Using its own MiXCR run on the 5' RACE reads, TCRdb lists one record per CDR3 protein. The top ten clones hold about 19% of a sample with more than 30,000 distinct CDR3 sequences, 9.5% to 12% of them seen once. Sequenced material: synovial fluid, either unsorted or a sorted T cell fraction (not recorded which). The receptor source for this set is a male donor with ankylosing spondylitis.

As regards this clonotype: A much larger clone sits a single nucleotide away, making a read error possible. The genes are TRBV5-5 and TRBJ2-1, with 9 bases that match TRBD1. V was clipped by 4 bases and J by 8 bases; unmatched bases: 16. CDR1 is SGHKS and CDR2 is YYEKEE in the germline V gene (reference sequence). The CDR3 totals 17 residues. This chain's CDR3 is CASSPGQGPPLWDEQFF. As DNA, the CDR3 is TGTGCCAGCAGCCCCGGACAGGGGCCCCCTTTATGGGATGAGCAGTTCTTC.

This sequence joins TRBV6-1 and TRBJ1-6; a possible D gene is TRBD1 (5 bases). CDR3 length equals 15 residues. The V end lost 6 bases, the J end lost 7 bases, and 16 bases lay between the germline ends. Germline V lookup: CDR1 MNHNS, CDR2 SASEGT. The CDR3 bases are TGTGCCAGCAGGGATGGGGCGGCGCCGAATTCACCCCTCCACTTT. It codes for CASRDGAAPNSPLHF.

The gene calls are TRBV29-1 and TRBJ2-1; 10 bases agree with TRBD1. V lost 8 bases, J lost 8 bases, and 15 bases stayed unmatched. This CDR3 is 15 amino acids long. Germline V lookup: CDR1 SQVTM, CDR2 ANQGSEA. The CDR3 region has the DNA TGCAGCCATACCGTTGGGGGGACAGGGGTGTATGAGCAGTTCTTC. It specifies CSHTVGGTGVYEQFF.

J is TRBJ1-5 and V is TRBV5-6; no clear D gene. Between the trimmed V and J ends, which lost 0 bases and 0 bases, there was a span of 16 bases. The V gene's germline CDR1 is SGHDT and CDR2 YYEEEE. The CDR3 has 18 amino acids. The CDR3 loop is CASSLGGGGSNSNQPQHF. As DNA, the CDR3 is TGTGCCAGCAGCTTGGGGGGTGGTGGATCGAATAGCAATCAGCCCCAGCATTTT.

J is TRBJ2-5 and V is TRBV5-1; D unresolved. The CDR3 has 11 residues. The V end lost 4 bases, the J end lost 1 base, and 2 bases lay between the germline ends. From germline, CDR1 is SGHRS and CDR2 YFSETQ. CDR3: CASSIQETQYF. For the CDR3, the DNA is TGCGCCAGCAGCATCCAAGAGACCCAGTACTTC.

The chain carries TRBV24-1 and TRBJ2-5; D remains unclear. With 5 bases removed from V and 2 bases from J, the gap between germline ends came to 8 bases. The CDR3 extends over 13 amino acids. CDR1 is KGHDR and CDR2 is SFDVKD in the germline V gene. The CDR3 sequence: CATSVPGQETQYF. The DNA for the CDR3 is TGTGCCACCAGTGTACCAGGTCAAGAGACCCAGTACTTC.

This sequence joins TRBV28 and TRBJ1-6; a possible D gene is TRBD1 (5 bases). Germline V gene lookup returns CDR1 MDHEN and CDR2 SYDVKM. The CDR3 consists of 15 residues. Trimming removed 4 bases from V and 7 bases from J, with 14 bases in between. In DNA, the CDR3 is TGTGCCAGCAGTTCCCTAGGGGCCTGGAATTCACCCCTCCACTTT. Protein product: CASSSLGAWNSPLHF.

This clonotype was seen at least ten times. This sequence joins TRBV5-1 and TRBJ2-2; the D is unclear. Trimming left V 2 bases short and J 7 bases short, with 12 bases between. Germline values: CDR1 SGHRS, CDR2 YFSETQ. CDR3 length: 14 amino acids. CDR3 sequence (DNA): TGCGCCAGCAGCTTCGAAGGGCCTATCGGGGAGCTGTTTTTT. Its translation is CASSFEGPIGELFF.

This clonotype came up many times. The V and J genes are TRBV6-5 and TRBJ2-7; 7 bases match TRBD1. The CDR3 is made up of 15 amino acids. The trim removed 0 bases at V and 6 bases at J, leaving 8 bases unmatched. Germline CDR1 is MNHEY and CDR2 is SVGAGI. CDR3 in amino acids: CASSYSSGTEGEQYF. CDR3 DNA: TGTGCCAGCAGTTACTCCTCCGGGACAGAAGGCGAGCAGTACTTC.

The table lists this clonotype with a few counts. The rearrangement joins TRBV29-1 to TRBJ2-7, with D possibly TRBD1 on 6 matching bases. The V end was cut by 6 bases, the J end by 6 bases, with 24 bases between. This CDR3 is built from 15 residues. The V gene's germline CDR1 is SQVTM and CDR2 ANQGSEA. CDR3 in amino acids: CSVILQDRVSSEQYF. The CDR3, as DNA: TGCAGCGTCATCTTGCAGGACAGAGTATCTTCCGAGCAGTACTTC.

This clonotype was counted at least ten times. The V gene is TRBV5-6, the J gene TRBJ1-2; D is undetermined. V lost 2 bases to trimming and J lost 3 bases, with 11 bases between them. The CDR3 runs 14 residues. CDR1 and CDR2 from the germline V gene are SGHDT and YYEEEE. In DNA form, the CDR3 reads TGTGCCAGCAGCTTCCCGACGGACTACTATGGCTACACCTTC. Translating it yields CASSFPTDYYGYTF.

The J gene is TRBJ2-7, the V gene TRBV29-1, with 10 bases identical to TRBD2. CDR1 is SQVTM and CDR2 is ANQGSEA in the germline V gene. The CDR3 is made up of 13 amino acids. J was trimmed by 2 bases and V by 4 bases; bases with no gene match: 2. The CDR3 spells CSVGTSGAYEQYF. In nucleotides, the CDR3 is TGCAGCGTTGGGACTAGCGGAGCCTACGAGCAGTACTTC.

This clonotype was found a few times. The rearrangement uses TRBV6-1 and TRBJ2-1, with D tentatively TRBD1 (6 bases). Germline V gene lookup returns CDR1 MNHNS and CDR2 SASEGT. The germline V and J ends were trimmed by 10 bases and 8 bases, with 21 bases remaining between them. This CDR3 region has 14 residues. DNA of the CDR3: TGTGCCACCTCGGACAGATTCCCGGGCTATGAGCAGTTCTTC. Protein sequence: CATSDRFPGYEQFF.

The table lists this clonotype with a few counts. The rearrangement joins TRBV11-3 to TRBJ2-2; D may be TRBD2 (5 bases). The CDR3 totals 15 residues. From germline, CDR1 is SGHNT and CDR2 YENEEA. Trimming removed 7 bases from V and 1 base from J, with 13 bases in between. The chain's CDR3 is CASNGLDVNTGELFF. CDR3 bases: TGTGCCAGCAACGGACTCGACGTGAACACCGGGGAGCTGTTTTTT.

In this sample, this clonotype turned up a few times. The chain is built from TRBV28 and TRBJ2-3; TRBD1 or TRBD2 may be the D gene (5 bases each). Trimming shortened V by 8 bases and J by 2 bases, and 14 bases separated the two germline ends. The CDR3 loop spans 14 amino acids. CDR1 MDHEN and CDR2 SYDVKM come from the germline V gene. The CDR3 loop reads CASLGAPDTDTQYF. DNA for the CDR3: TGTGCCAGCCTCGGGGCGCCAGACACAGATACGCAGTATTTT.

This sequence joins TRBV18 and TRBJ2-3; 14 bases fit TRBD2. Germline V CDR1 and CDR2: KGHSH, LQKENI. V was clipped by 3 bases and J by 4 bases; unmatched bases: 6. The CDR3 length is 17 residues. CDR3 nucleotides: TGTGCCAGCTCACCCCGGACTAGCGGGAGGCGCGCAGATACGCAGTATTTT. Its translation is CASSPRTSGRRADTQYF.

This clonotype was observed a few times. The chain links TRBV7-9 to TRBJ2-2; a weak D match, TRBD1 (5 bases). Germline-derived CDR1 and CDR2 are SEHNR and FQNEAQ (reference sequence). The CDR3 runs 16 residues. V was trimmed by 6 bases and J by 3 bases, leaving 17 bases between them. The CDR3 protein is CASSPLLDTYTGELFF. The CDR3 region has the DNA TGTGCCAGCAGTCCCCTTCTGGACACGTACACCGGGGAGCTGTTTTTT.

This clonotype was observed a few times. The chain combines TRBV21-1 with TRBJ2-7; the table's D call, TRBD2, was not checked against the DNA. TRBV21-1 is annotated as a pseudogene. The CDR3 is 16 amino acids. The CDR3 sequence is CASSKRRDGTHYEQYF. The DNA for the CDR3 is TGTGCCAGCAGCAAAAGGCGGGATGGGACACACTACGAGCAGTACTTC.

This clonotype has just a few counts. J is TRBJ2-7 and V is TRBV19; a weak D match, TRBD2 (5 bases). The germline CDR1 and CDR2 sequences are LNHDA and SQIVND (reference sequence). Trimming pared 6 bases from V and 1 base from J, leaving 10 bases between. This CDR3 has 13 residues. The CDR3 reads CASRNGNSYEQYF. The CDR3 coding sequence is TGTGCCAGTAGAAACGGGAATTCCTACGAGCAGTACTTC. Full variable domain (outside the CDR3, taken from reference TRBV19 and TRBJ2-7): DGGITQSPKYLFRKEGQNVTLSCEQNLNHDAMYWYRQDPGQGLRLIYYSQIVNDFQKGDIAEGYSVSREKKESFPLTVTSAQKNPTAFYLCASRNGNSYEQYFGPGTRLTVT.

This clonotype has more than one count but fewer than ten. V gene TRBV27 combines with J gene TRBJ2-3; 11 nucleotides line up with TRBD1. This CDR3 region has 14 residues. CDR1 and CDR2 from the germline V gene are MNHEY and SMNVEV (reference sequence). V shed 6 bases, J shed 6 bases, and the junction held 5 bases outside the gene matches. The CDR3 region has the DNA TGTGCCAGCAGGAGGACAGGGGGCTGGGATACGCAGTATTTT. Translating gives CASRRTGGWDTQYF.